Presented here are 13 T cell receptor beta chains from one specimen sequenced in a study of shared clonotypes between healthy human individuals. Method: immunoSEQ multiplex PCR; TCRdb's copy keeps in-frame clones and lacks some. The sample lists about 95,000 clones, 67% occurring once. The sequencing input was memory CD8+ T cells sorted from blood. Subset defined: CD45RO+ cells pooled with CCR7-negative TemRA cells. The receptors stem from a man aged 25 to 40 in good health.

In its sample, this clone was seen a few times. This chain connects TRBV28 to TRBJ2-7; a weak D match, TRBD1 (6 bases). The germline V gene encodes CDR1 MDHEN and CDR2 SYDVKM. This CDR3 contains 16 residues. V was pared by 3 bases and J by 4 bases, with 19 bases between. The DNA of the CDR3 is TGTGCCAGCAGTTTCCCTACAGGGCCTCGAACATACGAGCAGTACTTC. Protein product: CASSFPTGPRTYEQYF.

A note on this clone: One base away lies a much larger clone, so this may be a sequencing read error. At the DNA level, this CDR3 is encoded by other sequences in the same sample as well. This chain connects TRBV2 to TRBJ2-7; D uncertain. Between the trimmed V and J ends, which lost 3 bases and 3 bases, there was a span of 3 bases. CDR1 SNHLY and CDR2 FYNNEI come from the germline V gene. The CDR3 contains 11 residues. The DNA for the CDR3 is TGTGCCAGCAGTGACAGCTACGAGCAGTACTTC. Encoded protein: CASSDSYEQYF.

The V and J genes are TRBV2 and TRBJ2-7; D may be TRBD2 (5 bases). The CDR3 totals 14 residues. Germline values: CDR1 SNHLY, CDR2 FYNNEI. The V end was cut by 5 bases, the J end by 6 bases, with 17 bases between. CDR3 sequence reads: CASSLQTNLREQYF. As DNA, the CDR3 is TGTGCCAGCAGTTTACAGACTAACCTACGCGAGCAGTACTTC.

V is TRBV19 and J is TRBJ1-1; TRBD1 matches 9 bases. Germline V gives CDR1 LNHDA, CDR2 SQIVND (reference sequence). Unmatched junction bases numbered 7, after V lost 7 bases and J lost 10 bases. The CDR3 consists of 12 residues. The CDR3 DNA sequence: TGTGCCAGTAATACAGGGGGCGCGGGAGCTTTCTTT. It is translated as CASNTGGAGAFF.

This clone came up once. The CDR3 region has the DNA TGTGCCTGGGGGGAGCTAGCGGCCCAATACAATGAGCAGTTCTTC. Translated: CAWGELAAQYNEQFF. The V and J genes are TRBV30 and TRBJ2-1; 7 bases are a match to TRBD2. The CDR3 is 15 residues long. Trimming took 5 bases from V and 4 from J; bases not matched to a gene: 11. CDR1 is GTSNPN, CDR2 SVGIG, per germline (reference sequence).

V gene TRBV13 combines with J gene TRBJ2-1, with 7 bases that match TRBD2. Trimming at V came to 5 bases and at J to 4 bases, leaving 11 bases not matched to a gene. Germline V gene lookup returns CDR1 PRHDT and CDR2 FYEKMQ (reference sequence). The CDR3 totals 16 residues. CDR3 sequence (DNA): TGTGCCAGCAGCCCTAGCGGCGGATTGCCTTACAATGAGCAGTTCTTC. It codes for CASSPSGGLPYNEQFF.

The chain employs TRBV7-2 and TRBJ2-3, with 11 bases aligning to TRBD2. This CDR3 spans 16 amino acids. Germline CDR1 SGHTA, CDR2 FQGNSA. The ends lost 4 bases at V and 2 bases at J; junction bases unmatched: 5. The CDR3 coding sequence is TGTGCCAGCAGCTGGGGGACTAGCGGAATCACAGATACGCAGTATTTT. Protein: CASSWGTSGITDTQYF.

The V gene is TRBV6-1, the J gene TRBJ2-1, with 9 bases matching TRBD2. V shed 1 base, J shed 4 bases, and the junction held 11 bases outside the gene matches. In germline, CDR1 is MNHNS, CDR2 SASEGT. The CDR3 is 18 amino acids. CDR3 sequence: CASSEEPPTSGSYNEQFF. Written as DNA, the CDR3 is TGTGCCAGCAGTGAAGAGCCCCCGACTAGCGGAAGTTACAATGAGCAGTTCTTC.

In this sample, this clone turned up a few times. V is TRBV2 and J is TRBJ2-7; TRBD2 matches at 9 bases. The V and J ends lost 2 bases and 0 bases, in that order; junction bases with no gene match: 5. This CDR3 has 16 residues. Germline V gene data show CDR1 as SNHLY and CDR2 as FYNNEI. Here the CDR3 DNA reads TGTGCCAGCAGTGAATTACTAGCGGGCTTCTCCTACGAGCAGTACTTC. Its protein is CASSELLAGFSYEQYF.

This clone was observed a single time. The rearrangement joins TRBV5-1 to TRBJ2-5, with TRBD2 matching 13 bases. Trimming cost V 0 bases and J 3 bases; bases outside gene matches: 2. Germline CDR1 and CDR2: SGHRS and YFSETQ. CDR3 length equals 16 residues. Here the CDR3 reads CASSLGGLAGEETQYF. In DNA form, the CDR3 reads TGCGCCAGCAGCTTGGGCGGACTAGCGGGAGAAGAGACCCAGTACTTC.

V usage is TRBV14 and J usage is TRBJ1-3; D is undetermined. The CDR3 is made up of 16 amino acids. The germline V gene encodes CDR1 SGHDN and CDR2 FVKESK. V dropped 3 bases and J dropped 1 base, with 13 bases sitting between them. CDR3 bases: TGTGCCAGCAGCCATATACCTGGGTCTTCTGGAAACACCATATATTTT. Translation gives CASSHIPGSSGNTIYF.

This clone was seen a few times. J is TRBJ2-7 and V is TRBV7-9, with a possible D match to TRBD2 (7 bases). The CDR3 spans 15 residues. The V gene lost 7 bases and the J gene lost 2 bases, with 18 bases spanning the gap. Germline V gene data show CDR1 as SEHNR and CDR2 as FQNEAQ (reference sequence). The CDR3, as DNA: TGTGCCAGCAATGGGGGGGCTAGCGGAACCTACGAGCAGTACTTC. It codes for CASNGGASGTYEQYF. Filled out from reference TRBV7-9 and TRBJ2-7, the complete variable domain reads DTGVSQNPRHKITKRGQNVTFRCDPISEHNRLYWYRQTLGQGPEFLTYFQNEAQLEKSRLLSDRFSAERPKGSFSTLEIQRTEQGDSAMYLCASNGGASGTYEQYFGPGTRLTVT.

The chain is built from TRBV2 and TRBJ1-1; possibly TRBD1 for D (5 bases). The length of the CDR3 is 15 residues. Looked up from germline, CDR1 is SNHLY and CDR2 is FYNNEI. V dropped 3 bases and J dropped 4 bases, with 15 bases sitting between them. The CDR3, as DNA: TGTGCCAGCAGTGACCCGCGGGGCTTGGCCACTGAAGCTTTCTTT. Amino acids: CASSDPRGLATEAFF. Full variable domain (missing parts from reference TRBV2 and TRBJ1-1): EPEVTQTPSHQVTQMGQEVILRCVPISNHLYFYWYRQILGQKVEFLVSFYNNEISEKSEIFDDQFSVERPDGSNFTLKIRSTKLEDSAMYFCASSDPRGLATEAFFGQGTRLTVV.